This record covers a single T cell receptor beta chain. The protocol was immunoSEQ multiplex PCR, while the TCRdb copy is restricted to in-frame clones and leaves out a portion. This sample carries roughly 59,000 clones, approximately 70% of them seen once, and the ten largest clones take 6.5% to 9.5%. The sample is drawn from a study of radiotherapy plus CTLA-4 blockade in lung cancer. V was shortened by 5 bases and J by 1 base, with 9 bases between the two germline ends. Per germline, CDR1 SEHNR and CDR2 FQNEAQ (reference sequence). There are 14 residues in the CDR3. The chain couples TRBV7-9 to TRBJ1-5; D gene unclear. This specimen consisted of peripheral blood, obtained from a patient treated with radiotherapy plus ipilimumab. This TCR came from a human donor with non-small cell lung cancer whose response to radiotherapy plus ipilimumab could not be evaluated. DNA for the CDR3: TGTGCCAGCAGCACCGTAAGCAGCAATCAGCCCCAGCATTTT. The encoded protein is CASSTVSSNQPQHF.